These 2 T cell receptor beta chains were all obtained from the same sample, sequenced in a study of cytomegalovirus exposure and HLA in healthy donors. PCR used 60 Vbeta primers and 13 Jbeta primers. Profiling relied on immunoSEQ multiplex PCR, and the TCRdb table lists in-frame clones only, not all of them. The sample has roughly 130,000 clones, more than 60% seen once; the top ten hold around 2.1%. The sequenced sample was PBMCs. These receptors were taken from a woman aged 40 to 49 in good health and CMV-seropositive.

The J gene is TRBJ1-5, the V gene TRBV5-8; 9 bases are a match to TRBD1. Germline lookup yields CDR1 SGHTS and CDR2 YDEGEE. Trimming cost V 2 bases and J 7 bases; bases outside gene matches: 4. CDR3 length equals 14 residues. The DNA for the CDR3 is TGTGCCAGCAGCTTTAGGACAGGGGAACAGCCCCAGCATTTT. Amino acids: CASSFRTGEQPQHF.

The chain links TRBV18 to TRBJ1-1; D not resolved. V was trimmed by 2 bases and J by 7 bases, leaving 8 bases between them. Looked up from germline, CDR1 is KGHSH and CDR2 is LQKENI. The CDR3 has 12 residues. The CDR3 sequence is CASSPKSGEAFF. The CDR3 DNA reads as TGTGCCAGCTCACCAAAATCGGGTGAAGCTTTCTTT.